Sequencing of this T cell receptor beta chain was carried out in a study of monozygotic twins with inflammatory bowel disease (dated by TCRdb to the late 2010s). Regarding the study in general: The complete study included approximately 28 monozygotic twin pairs: 19 IBD-discordant Danish pairs and nine German pairs, of which four were IBD-concordant and five were IBD-discordant. Within discordant pairs, disease-associated traits were sought mainly by comparing IBD patients with their genetically identical healthy co-twins. Each individual had, on average, about 151 000 unique TCRalpha sequences and 181 000 unique TCRbeta sequences available for analysis. The paper as a whole reports these results and caveats: Because patients were on differing immunosuppressive treatments, the repertoires may have picked up extra background noise and inter-individual variability. Measured by the inverse Simpson index, TCRbeta repertoire diversity was lower in IBD patients than in their healthy co-twins. Concordant and discordant twins showed no difference in repertoire similarity, possibly because of limited statistical power. Compared with healthy twins, IBD patients had fewer clonotypes in common with other individuals, a difference most pronounced in patients showing signs of disease activity. The analysis was unable to tell apart different T cell subtypes. The results gave no support for a single strong signal or clonotype linked to IBD.

As encoded in the germline V gene, CDR1 is SGHTA while CDR2 is FQGNSA. Its CDR3 holds 13 amino acids, cysteine through phenylalanine. The DNA sequence is not available. From each donor, a roughly 2.3 ml peripheral blood sample was collected into PAXgene tubes and stored at -80 degrees C. Total RNA was isolated from whole blood with the PAXgene blood miRNA kit on an automated QIAcube, without T cell sorting. Peripheral blood from monozygotic twin pairs concordant or discordant for inflammatory bowel disease was subjected to deep TCRalpha and TCRbeta repertoire profiling with unique molecular barcoding. Smoking habits were recorded for all twin pairs, and each individual was classified as a current, former or never smoker. The library was made by 5' RACE. For each TCR library, 3,500 to 4,000 ng of total RNA was used. For each sample, cDNA synthesis with SMARTScribe reverse transcriptase was split into eight separate reactions. During cDNA synthesis, unique molecular identifiers containing a 6-nucleotide sample barcode were introduced by template switching. TCRalpha and TCRbeta cDNA was amplified by two nested PCRs of approximately 17 and 9 cycles, with bead purification after each PCR. Before amplification, the cDNA was both treated with uracil DNA-glycosylase and purified with the QIAquick PCR purification kit. The second PCR was the step at which Illumina TruSeq-compatible adapters and sample-specific barcodes were added. Library quality and concentration were assessed using TapeStation and Qubit, and 4.5 to 5.5 ng of each library was pooled. Sequencing of pooled libraries was carried out on an Illumina HiSeq2500 single-index Rapid Run using 2 x 100 bp reads and custom sequencing primers. On the authors' methods: UMI-based consensus assembly with MiGEC version 1.2.6 was used to correct PCR and sequencing errors. MiXCR version 2.1.1 was used for V(D)J alignment, clonotype assembly and CDR3 extraction. Normalisation of gene usage, clonotype sharing and MAIT/NKT TCR abundance was achieved by analysing the top 1000, 10 000 and 20 000 clonotypes per sample. After downsampling to 27 000 UMIs, diversity was calculated as the inverse Simpson index using the vegan R package. Paired Mann-Whitney U tests on discordant twin pairs were used, with Benjamini-Hochberg multiple-testing correction. TCRdb reprocessed the public reads and reports one entry per CDR3 protein sequence, without DNA. These V and J calls rely on TCRdb rather than the paper's analysis. This specimen's table enumerates fewer than 200,000 distinct CDR3 sequences. Approximately 2.5% of the sample comes from the top ten.

For this clonotype: Its target antigen remains unknown.

The V and J segments used are TRBV7-2 and TRBJ2-7; TCRdb reports TRBD1, a call that lacks DNA to check it against. The specimen sequenced was blood. This clonotype originated in a human donor with ulcerative colitis or Crohn's disease, or a healthy co-twin of an affected twin (not recorded which). Here the CDR3 is given as CASRPTGADEQYF.